One and the same sample provided the 20 T cell receptor beta chains below, sequenced in a study of T cell repertoires in cytomegalovirus infection. TCRdb reprocessed the reads with MiXCR, giving one entry per CDR3 protein. The table lists about 700,000 distinct CDR3 sequences, 30% to 35% of them singletons. Their antigen targets remain unknown. The sample in question was cultured PBMCs, obtained from culture after CMV antigen stimulation. These receptors were collected from a human donor in good health (CMV status not recorded). Some clones in this sample may be carry-over from other donors' samples.

The chain is built from TRBV6-1 and TRBJ1-5; D uncertain. There are 13 residues in the CDR3. V shed 7 bases and J shed 2 bases, with 9 bases lying between them. CDR1 and CDR2 (germline): MNHNS, SASEGT. As DNA, the CDR3 is TGTGCCAGCACCCCCAGTGGCAATCAGCCCCAGCATTTT. It specifies CASTPSGNQPQHF.

The chain employs TRBV12-5 and TRBJ2-5; D unresolved. This CDR3 is 11 amino acids long. Germline V gene lookup returns CDR1 LGHNT and CDR2 FRNRAP. With 6 bases removed from V and 8 bases from J, the gap between germline ends came to 10 bases. As DNA, the CDR3 is TGTGCTAGTGGAAATCCTGGCACCCAGTACTTC. Encoded protein: CASGNPGTQYF.

This clonotype was seen repeatedly, ten times or more. The V and J genes are TRBV7-2 and TRBJ2-3; TRBD1 is a possible D gene (5 bases). This CDR3 has 15 residues. CDR1 is SGHTA, CDR2 FQGNSA, per germline. The V end was cut by 1 base, the J end by 3 bases, with 11 bases between. The CDR3 reads CASSLGGRVTDTQYF. Here the CDR3 DNA reads TGTGCCAGCAGCTTAGGGGGCAGGGTGACAGATACGCAGTATTTT.

The chain is built from TRBV6-5 and TRBJ2-7, with D perhaps being TRBD1 or TRBD2 (5 bases each). V lost 0 bases to trimming and J lost 6 bases, with 12 bases between them. The CDR3 covers 14 residues. CDR1 and CDR2 (germline): MNHEY, SVGAGI. CDR3 in DNA: TGTGCCAGCAGTTACTCGAGGGGTCAAGGCGAGCAGTACTTC. Its translation: CASSYSRGQGEQYF.

This clonotype was counted at least ten times. The chain is built from TRBV7-2 and TRBJ1-2; maybe TRBD1 (6 bases). Germline V gene sequence: CDR1 SGHTA, CDR2 FQGNSA. There are 13 residues in the CDR3. V dropped 2 bases and J dropped 8 bases, with 12 bases sitting between them. This CDR3 is CASSLHQGTGYTF. The CDR3 nucleotides are TGTGCCAGCAGCTTACACCAGGGGACCGGCTACACCTTC.

The genes are TRBV27 and TRBJ1-2; D is possibly TRBD1 (6 bases). Between the trimmed V and J ends, which lost 4 bases and 8 bases, there was a span of 20 bases. Germline lookup yields CDR1 MNHEY and CDR2 SMNVEV (reference sequence). This CDR3 is 15 amino acids long. The CDR3 sequence: CASSSPSGGAGGYTF. CDR3 bases: TGTGCCAGCAGTTCACCCTCTGGGGGGGCGGGCGGCTACACCTTC.

The V gene is TRBV28, the J gene TRBJ1-1, with D unresolved. V lost 10 bases to trimming and J lost 4 bases, with 13 bases between them. CDR1 is MDHEN, CDR2 SYDVKM, per germline. This CDR3 is 12 amino acids long. Written as DNA, the CDR3 is TGTGCCACCATGGGATATCGCACTGAAGCTTTCTTT. It codes for CATMGYRTEAFF.

This clonotype has only a few counts. The chain recombines TRBV6-1 with TRBJ1-3; TRBD1 matches at 7 bases. The J segment lost 6 bases and the V segment lost 4 bases, leaving 3 bases of the junction unmatched. The CDR3 covers 13 residues. Germline CDR1 is MNHNS and CDR2 is SASEGT. Here the CDR3 DNA reads TGTGCCAGCAGTGGGGACAGCTTAAACACCATATATTTT. Protein product: CASSGDSLNTIYF.

This clonotype was picked up a small number of times. The rearrangement uses TRBV20-1 and TRBJ2-3; D not certain. CDR1 and CDR2 (germline): DFQATT, SNEGSKA (reference sequence). There are 14 residues in the CDR3. With 5 bases removed from V and 5 bases from J, the gap between germline ends came to 17 bases. The DNA of the CDR3 is TGCAGTGCTCCCCCCACGGGTCGCGGAGATACGCAGTATTTT. Translated, it gives CSAPPTGRGDTQYF.

This clonotype was counted a single time. This rearrangement joins TRBV20-1 to TRBJ2-7; 7 positions agree with TRBD2. CDR1 and CDR2 from the germline V gene are DFQATT and SNEGSKA (reference sequence). The V gene end was trimmed by 6 bases and the J gene end by 5 bases; junction bases not matched to a gene: 22. The CDR3 is made up of 17 amino acids. This CDR3 reads CSARHLPRAGAGDEQYF. The CDR3, as DNA: TGCAGTGCACGCCACCTGCCCAGGGCGGGAGCCGGGGACGAGCAGTACTTC.

The chain is built from TRBV3-1 and TRBJ1-5; 7 bases line up with TRBD1. This CDR3 is 15 amino acids long. The germline CDR1 and CDR2 sequences are LGHDT and YNNKEL (reference sequence). Losses at the gene ends were 3 bases for V and 2 bases for J; bases not matched to a gene: 4. The CDR3 region is CASSHTGVGNQPQHF. In DNA form, the CDR3 reads TGTGCCAGCAGCCACACAGGGGTAGGCAATCAGCCCCAGCATTTT.

This chain uses TRBV28 with TRBJ1-4; D possibly corresponds to TRBD1 (5 bases). Trimming shortened V by 2 bases and J by 0 bases, and 10 bases separated the two germline ends. The CDR3 spans 16 residues. The V gene's germline CDR1 is MDHEN and CDR2 SYDVKM. This CDR3 reads CASSLEGPTTNEKLFF. CDR3 coding DNA: TGTGCCAGCAGTTTAGAGGGACCGACAACTAATGAAAAACTGTTTTTT.

The chain combines TRBV6-1 with TRBJ2-7; maybe TRBD2 (5 bases). Germline CDR1 is MNHNS and CDR2 is SASEGT. This CDR3 is 13 amino acids long. V lost 2 bases, J lost 1 base, and 6 bases lay in between. CDR3 region: CASSEQRSYEQYF. CDR3 coding DNA: TGTGCCAGCAGTGAACAGCGGTCCTACGAGCAGTACTTC.

There are a few counts of this clonotype. This chain connects TRBV6-6 to TRBJ2-3; 7 bases align to TRBD1. The CDR3 consists of 14 residues. V shed 5 bases, J shed 5 bases, and the junction held 7 bases outside the gene matches. CDR1 is MNHNY and CDR2 is SVGAGI in the germline V gene (reference sequence). Here the CDR3 DNA reads TGTGCCAGCAGTCGACAGGGAAGGGAAGATACGCAGTATTTT. Translation gives CASSRQGREDTQYF.

This clonotype was observed a single time. This rearrangement joins TRBV20-1 to TRBJ2-7, with D uncertain. V lost 2 bases and J lost 5, with 16 bases in between. The CDR3 runs 14 residues. From germline, CDR1 is DFQATT and CDR2 SNEGSKA (reference sequence). CDR3 amino acids: CSARRASSPDEQYF. The CDR3 coding sequence is TGCAGTGCTAGACGGGCCTCCTCCCCGGACGAGCAGTACTTC.

Of note for this clonotype: This may arise from a read error, as a much more abundant clone is one base away. This sequence joins TRBV7-2 and TRBJ2-5, with 7 bases that match TRBD2. Germline V gene data show CDR1 as SGHTA and CDR2 as FQGNSA. Losses at the gene ends were 5 bases for V and 5 bases for J; bases not matched to a gene: 8. This CDR3 region has 14 residues. CDR3 DNA: TGTGCCAGCAGCCCAGGGAGGGTGAGGGAGACCCAGTACTTC. Its translation is CASSPGRVRETQYF.

The genes are TRBV7-9 and TRBJ2-3; TRBD1 is a possible D gene (6 bases). V lost 2 bases and J 3 bases, leaving 9 bases between the germline ends. The CDR3 has 14 residues. Per the germline V gene, CDR1 is SEHNR and CDR2 is FQNEAQ (reference sequence). Here the CDR3 DNA reads TGTGCCAGCAGCTTAATTCAGGGGACAGATACGCAGTATTTT. Protein product: CASSLIQGTDTQYF.

This clonotype was detected a few times. V usage is TRBV7-2 and J usage is TRBJ2-2; perhaps TRBD1 as D (5 bases). Germline-derived CDR1 and CDR2 are SGHTA and FQGNSA. The V end lost 6 bases, the J end lost 0 bases, and 17 bases lay between the germline ends. The CDR3 runs to 17 residues. The CDR3 DNA sequence: TGTGCCAGCAGGAATGCCCCAGGGTCTCCGAACACCGGGGAGCTGTTTTTT. Its protein is CASRNAPGSPNTGELFF.

This chain uses TRBV12-3 or TRBV12-4 with TRBJ1-2, with D perhaps TRBD1 (6 bases). This CDR3 has 14 residues. Trimming pared 3 bases from V and 8 bases from J, leaving 16 bases between. The CDR3 DNA is TGTGCCAGCAGTTTGGGGGGCCACCTGGGAGGCTACACCTTC. It encodes CASSLGGHLGGYTF.

V usage is TRBV7-6 and J usage is TRBJ2-3; 7 nucleotides align to TRBD2. Germline V gene lookup returns CDR1 SGHVS and CDR2 FNYEAQ. V gave up 5 bases and J gave up 0 bases; unmatched junction bases: 8. This CDR3 spans 16 amino acids. CDR3 residues: CASSRRGGLSTDTQYF. The CDR3 region has the DNA TGTGCCAGCAGCCGGAGGGGAGGGCTTAGCACAGATACGCAGTATTTT.